Following are 25 T cell receptor beta chains from one sample sequenced in a study of blood T cell repertoires in COVID-19. Only in-frame clones appear in the TCRdb table, and some are missing; sequencing was by immunoSEQ multiplex PCR. This repertoire shows some 200,000 clones, around four fifths found once; its top ten account for 0.95%. Sequencing used peripheral blood. The receptor set was obtained from a man aged 60 to 75 with COVID-19, enrolled during active disease.

The chain recombines TRBV18 with TRBJ1-5; D is ambiguous. Trimming took off 2 bases at V and 1 base at J, with 9 bases between the two ends. The CDR3 spans 15 residues. CDR1 KGHSH and CDR2 LQKENI come from the germline V gene. DNA of the CDR3: TGTGCCAGCTCACCAGGGCAGGCGAGCAATCAGCCCCAGCATTTT. It specifies CASSPGQASNQPQHF.

The CDR3 sequence is CASSTGPDNEQFF. Here the CDR3 DNA reads TGTGCCAGCAGTACAGGGCCCGACAATGAGCAGTTCTTC. This sequence joins TRBV2 and TRBJ2-1; D is perhaps TRBD1 (6 bases). The CDR3 contains 13 residues. Germline V gives CDR1 SNHLY, CDR2 FYNNEI. V lost 5 bases and J 5 bases, leaving 10 bases between the germline ends.

The chain uses TRBV3-1 (or the pseudogene TRBV3-2) and TRBJ1-6; the D gene is possibly TRBD1 (5 bases). CDR1 and CDR2 (germline): LGHDT, YNNKEL (reference sequence). The length of the CDR3 is 14 residues. Trimming pared 7 bases from V and 1 base from J, leaving 8 bases between. The CDR3 DNA is TGTGCCAGCACCCGGGGGTCCTATAATTCACCCCTCCACTTT. This sequence encodes CASTRGSYNSPLHF.

The chain is built from TRBV19 and TRBJ1-1, with a possible D match to TRBD1 (5 bases). The length of the CDR3 is 16 residues. V was pared by 5 bases and J by 0 bases, with 16 bases between. Germline V gene sequence: CDR1 LNHDA, CDR2 SQIVND (reference sequence). The CDR3 sequence: CASSLRGVSMNTEAFF. As DNA, the CDR3 is TGTGCCAGTAGTCTCCGGGGGGTTTCTATGAACACTGAAGCTTTCTTT.

V is TRBV16 and J is TRBJ1-3; no definite D call. The CDR3 is 13 residues long. Trimming stripped 3 bases from V and 4 bases from J, with 7 bases between. CDR1 is KGHSY, CDR2 FQNENV, per germline. The CDR3 bases are TGTGCCAGCAGCCAGCTTCAGGGAAACACCATATATTTT. Protein: CASSQLQGNTIYF.

The chain couples TRBV4-1 to TRBJ1-5; no clear D gene. The germline V gene encodes CDR1 MGHRA and CDR2 YSYEKL. The CDR3 is 16 amino acids. V was cut by 1 base and J by 1 base, with 11 bases left in between. The CDR3 DNA sequence: TGCGCCAGCAGCCAAGGGTACGGTCCGAGCAATCAGCCCCAGCATTTT. Residues: CASSQGYGPSNQPQHF.

J is TRBJ2-3 and V is TRBV5-5; D not certain. CDR3 length: 14 residues. V lost 4 bases and J lost 2, with 11 bases in between. Germline V gene sequence: CDR1 SGHKS, CDR2 YYEKEE (reference sequence). The CDR3 sequence: CASSKGADTDTQYF. CDR3 nucleotide sequence: TGTGCCAGCAGCAAAGGTGCGGACACAGATACGCAGTATTTT.

In this sample, this clone turned up a few times. This chain joins TRBV19 and TRBJ1-5; 7 bases agree with TRBD1. Trimming at V came to 6 bases and at J to 2 bases, leaving 7 bases not matched to a gene. Germline loops: CDR1 LNHDA, CDR2 SQIVND (reference sequence). This CDR3 comprises 15 residues. The CDR3 sequence: CASRTQGSGNQPQHF. CDR3 DNA sequence: TGTGCCAGTAGGACACAGGGGTCAGGCAATCAGCCCCAGCATTTT.

The chain uses TRBV14 and TRBJ1-3; D unclear. The V gene lost 1 base and the J gene lost 0 bases, with 7 bases spanning the gap. There are 15 residues in the CDR3. Germline V gives CDR1 SGHDN, CDR2 FVKESK. The CDR3 nucleotides are TGTGCCAGCAGCCAAGGTGTTTACTCTGGAAACACCATATATTTT. This encodes CASSQGVYSGNTIYF.

The chain joins TRBV10-2 to TRBJ1-5; 10 bases map to TRBD1. The ends lost 6 bases at V and 6 bases at J; junction bases unmatched: 8. This CDR3 region has 15 residues. CDR1 and CDR2 (germline): WSHSY, SAAADI. CDR3 residues: CASRPGQGTSQPQHF. Here the CDR3 DNA reads TGCGCCAGCAGACCGGGACAGGGGACGAGTCAGCCCCAGCATTTT.

The chain links TRBV4-1 to TRBJ1-5; no firm D call. CDR1 is MGHRA and CDR2 is YSYEKL in the germline V gene. V gave up 0 bases and J gave up 3 bases, with 9 bases separating them. The CDR3 runs to 15 residues. CDR3 protein: CASSQEPGINQPQHF. The CDR3 DNA follows: TGCGCCAGCAGCCAAGAACCGGGGATCAATCAGCCCCAGCATTTT.

The chain recombines TRBV12-3 or TRBV12-4 with TRBJ1-1; D remains ambiguous. Trimming removed 5 bases at V and 3 bases at J, with 10 bases between. This CDR3 has 13 residues. DNA for the CDR3: TGTGCCAGCAGTGCAACAGTCTACACTGAAGCTTTCTTT. Encoded protein: CASSATVYTEAFF.

The gene calls are TRBV28 and TRBJ2-5, with a weak D call TRBD2 (6 bases). With 5 bases removed from V and 5 bases from J, the gap between germline ends came to 18 bases. The germline gives CDR1 MDHEN, CDR2 SYDVKM. The CDR3 spans 15 residues. CDR3 DNA sequence: TGTGCCAGCAGTCCCTCCCGGGACTTTGGGGAGACCCAGTACTTC. Its translation: CASSPSRDFGETQYF.

The CDR3 DNA sequence: TGTGCCAGCAGCCAAGATGTAGGGGGGCCCCAGCATTTT. It codes for CASSQDVGGPQHF. This chain uses TRBV14 with TRBJ1-5, with a tentative D call TRBD1 (6 bases). There are 13 residues in the CDR3. V shed 0 bases and J shed 9 bases, with 9 bases lying between them. The germline gives CDR1 SGHDN, CDR2 FVKESK.

This clone was seen a single time. The rearrangement joins TRBV6-7 to TRBJ2-7, with a tentative D call TRBD2 (6 bases). TRBV6-7 is recorded as an ORF, its role being uncertain. The ends were cut back, 8 bases at V and 5 bases at J, with 22 bases in the middle. The CDR3 has 15 residues. The CDR3 DNA is TGTGCCAGCCAAGAGAACGGGGGAGTTTCCAACGAGCAGTACTTC. It specifies CASQENGGVSNEQYF.

The chain joins TRBV25-1 to TRBJ2-1; D perhaps matches TRBD2 (6 bases). This CDR3 comprises 16 residues. The germline gives CDR1 MGHDK, CDR2 SYGVNS. V was cut by 5 bases and J by 3 bases, with 17 bases left in between. CDR3 DNA sequence: TGTGCCAGCAGTTCAGAAGCGGGCCTAAGCTACAATGAGCAGTTCTTC. The encoded protein is CASSSEAGLSYNEQFF. Full variable domain (outside the CDR3, taken from reference TRBV25-1 and TRBJ2-1): EADIYQTPRYLVIGTGKKITLECSQTMGHDKMYWYQQDPGMELHLIHYSYGVNSTEKGDLSSESTVSRIRTEHFPLTLESARPSHTSQYLCASSSEAGLSYNEQFFGPGTRLTVL.

The chain employs TRBV18 and TRBJ1-1, with D uncertain. Germline loops: CDR1 KGHSH, CDR2 LQKENI. There are 14 residues in the CDR3. Trimming pared 3 bases from V and 4 bases from J, leaving 12 bases between. The CDR3: CASSPAGISTEAFF. In DNA form, the CDR3 reads TGTGCCAGCTCACCGGCGGGGATTAGCACTGAAGCTTTCTTT.

This rearrangement joins TRBV30 to TRBJ1-1; D gene uncertain. Germline CDR1 and CDR2: GTSNPN and SVGIG (reference sequence). V lost 0 bases and J 7 bases, leaving 3 bases between the germline ends. The CDR3 runs to 10 residues. The CDR3 DNA follows: TGTGCCTGGAGTGTTATTGAAGCTTTCTTT. This sequence encodes CAWSVIEAFF.

The genes are TRBV10-3 and TRBJ1-4; D might be TRBD1 (6 bases). Trimming removed 4 bases from V and 3 bases from J, with 15 bases in between. This CDR3 region has 16 residues. From germline, CDR1 is ENHRY and CDR2 SYGVKD. The CDR3 nucleotides are TGTGCCATCAGTGGTTCGGTTGGGGGCCCTAATGAAAAACTGTTTTTT. Its translation: CAISGSVGGPNEKLFF.

This chain uses TRBV7-9 with TRBJ2-7; tentatively, D is TRBD1 (6 bases). Germline-derived CDR1 and CDR2 are SEHNR and FQNEAQ (reference sequence). V lost 3 bases and J 5 bases, leaving 11 bases between the germline ends. The CDR3 sequence is 13 residues long. CDR3 DNA: TGTGCCAGCAGCTTCAGGGGTAAGGACGAGCAGTACTTC. It is translated as CASSFRGKDEQYF.

The chain couples TRBV27 to TRBJ1-5; 8 positions agree with TRBD1. The CDR3 loop spans 17 amino acids. V dropped 5 bases and J dropped 2; count of bases not matched to a gene: 11. Germline V gene lookup returns CDR1 MNHEY and CDR2 SMNVEV (reference sequence). The CDR3 sequence is CASSRRTGHWGNQPQHF. CDR3 nucleotides: TGTGCCAGCAGTCGCAGGACAGGGCATTGGGGCAATCAGCCCCAGCATTTT.

The chain recombines TRBV28 with TRBJ1-5; no reliable D call. Deletions cut 4 bases from V and 0 bases from J, with 10 bases between. The CDR3 is 15 amino acids. The germline V gene encodes CDR1 MDHEN and CDR2 SYDVKM. The CDR3 region is CASSSLAHSNQPQHF. CDR3 nucleotide sequence: TGTGCCAGCAGTTCCCTGGCTCATAGCAATCAGCCCCAGCATTTT.

The V call is TRBV6-2 or TRBV6-3, the J call TRBJ2-7; D is uncertain. The germline V gene encodes CDR1 MNHEY and CDR2 SVGEGT. The CDR3 is 15 residues long. V lost 2 bases to trimming and J lost 6 bases, with 17 bases between them. The CDR3 sequence: CASSYTQTFPGEQYF. The CDR3 DNA reads as TGTGCCAGCAGTTACACTCAGACTTTCCCGGGCGAGCAGTACTTC.

The rearrangement uses TRBV5-1 and TRBJ2-2; TRBD2 matches 15 bases. V shed 6 bases, J shed 4 bases, and the junction held 10 bases outside the gene matches. The CDR3 runs 18 residues. CDR1 and CDR2 (germline): SGHRS, YFSETQ. The CDR3 reads CASISGLAGGRVTGELFF. In DNA form, the CDR3 reads TGCGCCAGCATTTCCGGACTAGCGGGAGGGCGTGTCACCGGGGAGCTGTTTTTT.

The rearrangement links TRBV7-6 to TRBJ1-1, with a weak D call TRBD1 (6 bases). V lost 1 base and J lost 4, with 13 bases in between. Germline lookup yields CDR1 SGHVS and CDR2 FNYEAQ. CDR3 length: 15 residues. The CDR3 here is CASSLVSGGGTEAFF. Written as DNA, the CDR3 is TGTGCCAGCAGCTTAGTCTCGGGGGGCGGCACTGAAGCTTTCTTT.